Presented here are 4 T cell receptor beta chains from one specimen sequenced in a study of siplizumab effects on memory and regulatory T cells. TCRdb's table, derived via immunoSEQ multiplex PCR, lists solely in-frame clones and lacks some. The sample records roughly 82,000 clones, about nine tenths being singletons. The sequencing input was Tregs sorted from blood. The receptor source for this set is a human donor in good health.

At least ten counts were recorded for this clone. The V gene is TRBV2, the J gene TRBJ2-7; no clear D. CDR3 length: 15 amino acids. The germline CDR1 and CDR2 sequences are SNHLY and FYNNEI. Deletions cut 7 bases from V and 4 bases from J, with 20 bases between. In DNA form, the CDR3 reads TGTGCCAGCACTCGAAACCGGGTCCCGGAATACGAGCAGTACTTC. Its protein is CASTRNRVPEYEQYF.

The chain links TRBV18 to TRBJ2-5; D gene unclear. V dropped 1 base and J dropped 0 bases, with 6 bases sitting between them. Germline-derived CDR1 and CDR2 are KGHSH and LQKENI. The CDR3 is made up of 14 amino acids. This CDR3 is CASSPRLYQETQYF. CDR3 bases: TGTGCCAGCTCACCACGCCTGTACCAAGAGACCCAGTACTTC.

The V and J genes are TRBV28 and TRBJ1-5, with a weak D call TRBD1 (5 bases). Germline loops: CDR1 MDHEN, CDR2 SYDVKM. This CDR3 region has 14 residues. V was clipped by 6 bases and J by 4 bases, with 13 bases between them. For the CDR3, the DNA is TGTGCCAGCAGGGAACAGGAAGTAAATCAGCCCCAGCATTTT. Its protein is CASREQEVNQPQHF.

The chain has TRBV15 and TRBJ1-6, with TRBD1 matching over 12 bases. This CDR3 is 15 amino acids long. V gave up 3 bases and J gave up 10 bases; unmatched junction bases: 4. CDR1 and CDR2 from the germline V gene are LNHNV and YYDKDF (reference sequence). The CDR3 spells CATSRTGTGGSPLHF. CDR3 sequence (DNA): TGTGCCACCAGCAGGACCGGGACAGGGGGCTCACCCCTCCACTTT.